One sample yielded the 10 T cell receptor beta chains listed below, sequenced in a study of shared clonotypes between healthy human individuals. Sequencing was performed with immunoSEQ multiplex PCR; in TCRdb, only in-frame clones are kept and a portion is missing. The sample has more than 1.2 million clones, 97% to 99% seen once. The sequenced material came from naive CD4+ T cells sorted from blood. As for subset: CD45RA+ positively selected. These receptors were taken from a man aged 30-40 years in good health.

CDR3 sequence: CASSLNGQSNEQFF. The CDR3 DNA sequence: TGTGCCAGCAGCTTAAATGGACAGTCCAATGAGCAGTTCTTC. The rearrangement joins TRBV7-9 to TRBJ2-1, with a weak D call TRBD1 (6 bases). CDR1 is SEHNR, CDR2 FQNEAQ, per germline (reference sequence). This CDR3 is built from 14 residues. The germline V and J ends were trimmed by 2 bases and 6 bases, with 11 bases remaining between them.

The gene calls are TRBV21-1 and TRBJ2-2; TRBD2, as called in the table, went unchecked against the DNA. TRBV21-1 constitutes a pseudogene. The CDR3 totals 16 residues. This CDR3 reads CASSIIGTSDTGELFF. CDR3 DNA sequence: TGTGCCAGCAGCATTATCGGGACTAGCGACACCGGGGAGCTGTTTTTT.

The gene calls are TRBV11-2 and TRBJ2-5; D may correspond to TRBD1 or TRBD2 (5 bases each). The CDR3 extends over 15 amino acids. The V gene's germline CDR1 is SGHAT and CDR2 FQNNGV. V shed 1 base and J shed 2 bases, with 11 bases lying between them. CDR3 in DNA: TGTGCCAGCAGCTTAGTACGGGGCACTCAAGAGACCCAGTACTTC. The encoded protein is CASSLVRGTQETQYF. The variable domain in full, with the rest retrieved from reference TRBV11-2 and TRBJ2-5, is EAGVAQSPRYKIIEKRQSVAFWCNPISGHATLYWYQQILGQGPKLLIQFQNNGVVDDSQLPKDRFSAERLKGVDSTLKIQPAKLEDSAVYLCASSLVRGTQETQYFGPGTRLLVL.

With regard to this clone: The same CDR3 arises from other DNA sequences in this sample as well. V is TRBV5-1 and J is TRBJ2-7, with TRBD2 matching over 12 bases. The germline V gene encodes CDR1 SGHRS and CDR2 YFSETQ. CDR3 size: 14 residues. The J segment lost 3 bases and the V segment lost 4 bases, leaving 2 bases of the junction unmatched. The CDR3 sequence is CASSLTSGSYEQYF. The CDR3 DNA is TGCGCCAGCAGCCTGACTAGCGGGAGCTACGAGCAGTACTTC.

This chain joins TRBV28 and TRBJ1-1; no firm D call. The germline V gene has CDR1 MDHEN and CDR2 SYDVKM. The CDR3 contains 13 residues. With 4 bases removed from V and 1 base from J, the gap between germline ends came to 7 bases. CDR3 protein: CASSSSENTEAFF. The CDR3 region has the DNA TGTGCCAGCAGTTCATCTGAGAACACTGAAGCTTTCTTT. The entire variable domain, with the rest obtained from reference TRBV28 and TRBJ1-1, is as follows: DVKVTQSSRYLVKRTGEKVFLECVQDMDHENMFWYRQDPGLGLRLIYFSYDVKMKEKGDIPEGYSVSREKKERFSLILESASTNQTSMYLCASSSSENTEAFFGQGTRLTVV.

The chain recombines TRBV21-1 with TRBJ2-7; TRBD2, the table's D call, was not compared with the DNA. TRBV21-1 is a recognized pseudogene. This CDR3 has 14 amino acids. The DNA of the CDR3 is TGTGCCAGCAGCAAAGTTCTCTACTCCTACGAGCAGTACTTC. Residues: CASSKVLYSYEQYF.

V usage is TRBV19 and J usage is TRBJ1-5, with D possibly matching TRBD1 (6 bases). V was shortened by 7 bases and J by 7 bases, with 17 bases between the two germline ends. Germline CDR1 is LNHDA and CDR2 is SQIVND (reference sequence). The CDR3 extends over 14 amino acids. CDR3 amino acids: CASKKGGQGQPQHF. The CDR3 coding sequence is TGTGCCAGTAAAAAGGGGGGGCAAGGGCAGCCCCAGCATTTT.

A single count supports this clone. This chain connects TRBV7-9 to TRBJ1-5; D is possibly TRBD1 (6 bases). The CDR3 spans 15 residues. V lost 4 bases, J lost 6 bases, and 16 bases lay in between. Looked up from germline, CDR1 is SEHNR and CDR2 is FQNEAQ (reference sequence). This CDR3 is CASSSPTGSTQPQHF. The DNA of the CDR3 is TGTGCCAGCAGCTCCCCAACAGGGTCCACTCAGCCCCAGCATTTT. Full variable domain (outside the CDR3, taken from reference TRBV7-9 and TRBJ1-5): DTGVSQNPRHKITKRGQNVTFRCDPISEHNRLYWYRQTLGQGPEFLTYFQNEAQLEKSRLLSDRFSAERPKGSFSTLEIQRTEQGDSAMYLCASSSPTGSTQPQHFGDGTRLSIL.

The chain couples TRBV13 to TRBJ2-7, with D maybe TRBD2 (6 bases). The CDR3 is 13 residues long. V gave up 5 bases and J gave up 5 bases, with 13 bases separating them. Germline values: CDR1 PRHDT, CDR2 FYEKMQ (reference sequence). CDR3 in amino acids: CASSVRLEDEQYF. The CDR3 region has the DNA TGTGCCAGCAGCGTAAGACTAGAGGACGAGCAGTACTTC.

V usage is TRBV9 and J usage is TRBJ1-2; no clear D. The CDR3 sequence is 12 residues long. CDR1 and CDR2 (germline): SGDLS, YYNGEE. V lost 1 base and J lost 6, with 7 bases in between. CDR3 bases: TGTGCCAGCAGCGTATATGGGGATGGCTACACCTTC. This sequence encodes CASSVYGDGYTF.